The rows below give T cell receptor beta chains drawn from one sample of a study of tumor and adjacent non-tumor tissue in lung cancer. Each CDR3 protein gets one entry after TCRdb re-called the multiplex PCR reads with MiXCR. The data show 68,000 or so distinct CDR3 sequences, 55% to 70% seen once. Sequencing was performed on lung tumor tissue. The receptors stem from a man between 45 and 60 years old with non-small cell lung cancer. The CDR3 runs from the conserved cysteine through the conserved F or W. D genes are given only for firm matches. Clone size is given for some rows only: seen once, a few or many times, or a class if the clone is expanded.

clone_size: many; j_call: TRBJ2-5; d_call: NA; v_call: TRBV6-5; cdr3_aa: CASSYADGRGTQYF; cdr3_nt: TGTGCCAGCAGTTACGCGGACGGGCGGGGGACCCAGTACTTC
clone_size: many; j_call: TRBJ2-3; d_call: NA; v_call: TRBV10-2; cdr3_aa: CASSEFLGGRAGTDTQYF; cdr3_nt: TGCGCCAGCAGTGAGTTTTTGGGGGGGCGAGCCGGCACAGATACGCAGTATTTT
clone_size: NA; j_call: TRBJ2-1; d_call: NA; v_call: TRBV6-5; cdr3_aa: CASQLGHGFYNEQFF; cdr3_nt: TGTGCCAGCCAATTAGGGCATGGGTTCTACAATGAGCAGTTCTTC
clone_size: NA; j_call: TRBJ1-4; d_call: NA; v_call: TRBV6-2/TRBV6-3; cdr3_aa: CASNTSQDREKLFF; cdr3_nt: TGTGCCAGCAATACCAGTCAGGACCGTGAAAAACTGTTTTTT
clone_size: NA; j_call: TRBJ2-6; d_call: NA; v_call: TRBV5-1; cdr3_aa: CASSLTGTSRANVLTF; cdr3_nt: TGCGCCAGCAGCTTAACAGGGACCTCTAGGGCCAACGTCCTGACTTTC
clone_size: NA; j_call: TRBJ2-1; d_call: TRBD1; v_call: TRBV20-1; cdr3_aa: CSARGGTGDAYNEQFF; cdr3_nt: TGCAGTGCTAGAGGGGGGACAGGGGACGCTTACAATGAGCAGTTCTTC
clone_size: NA; j_call: TRBJ2-3; d_call: TRBD2; v_call: TRBV11-3; cdr3_aa: CASSTGTSGTVTQYF; cdr3_nt: TGTGCTAGCAGCACCGGGACTAGCGGCACAGTTACGCAGTATTTT
clone_size: few; j_call: TRBJ1-1; d_call: TRBD1; v_call: TRBV28; cdr3_aa: CASSLRTGGAFF; cdr3_nt: TGTGCCAGCAGTTTAAGGACAGGGGGAGCTTTCTTT
clone_size: NA; j_call: TRBJ2-4; d_call: TRBD2; v_call: TRBV7-9; cdr3_aa: CASRGAGVSSIQYF; cdr3_nt: TGTGCCAGCAGAGGGGCGGGAGTCTCCTCCATTCAGTACTTC
clone_size: many; j_call: TRBJ2-7; d_call: NA; v_call: TRBV2; cdr3_aa: CASSVARDYEQYF; cdr3_nt: TGTGCCAGCAGTGTGGCCAGGGACTACGAGCAGTACTTC
clone_size: many; j_call: TRBJ2-5; d_call: NA; v_call: TRBV14; cdr3_aa: CASSQGSQETQYF; cdr3_nt: TGTGCCAGCAGCCAGGGCTCCCAAGAGACCCAGTACTTC
clone_size: few; j_call: TRBJ1-4; d_call: TRBD1; v_call: TRBV14; cdr3_aa: CASSLTGGAYDEKLFF; cdr3_nt: TGTGCCAGCAGCCTAACAGGGGGCGCCTACGATGAAAAACTGTTTTTT
clone_size: NA; j_call: TRBJ2-1; d_call: NA; v_call: TRBV29-1; cdr3_aa: CNVVTRESYNEQSF; cdr3_nt: TGCAACGTTGTCACCAGGGAGTCCTACAATGAGCAGTCCTTC
clone_size: few; j_call: TRBJ2-7; d_call: TRBD1; v_call: TRBV6-6; cdr3_aa: CASSYGQAYEQHF; cdr3_nt: TGTGCCAGCAGTTACGGACAGGCCTACGAGCAGCACTTC
clone_size: few; j_call: TRBJ2-1; d_call: NA; v_call: TRBV29-1; cdr3_aa: CSGEGYNELLF; cdr3_nt: TGCAGCGGGGAAGGGTACAATGAGCTGTTATTC
clone_size: NA; j_call: TRBJ2-3; d_call: NA; v_call: TRBV28; cdr3_aa: CASSLPHTDTQYF; cdr3_nt: TGTGCCAGCAGTTTGCCGCACACAGATACGCAGTATTTT
clone_size: NA; j_call: TRBJ2-1; d_call: NA; v_call: TRBV5-1; cdr3_aa: CASSLGGSYNKQFF; cdr3_nt: TGCGCCAGCAGCTTGGGAGGGTCGTACAATAAGCAGTTCTTC
clone_size: NA; j_call: TRBJ2-7; d_call: TRBD1; v_call: TRBV19; cdr3_aa: CASSIEGQGYEQYF; cdr3_nt: TGTGCCAGTAGTATAGAAGGACAGGGTTACGAGCAGTACTTC
clone_size: NA; j_call: TRBJ2-3; d_call: NA; v_call: TRBV12-3/TRBV12-4; cdr3_aa: CASSFQTSTDTQYF; cdr3_nt: TGTGCCAGCAGTTTCCAGACTAGCACAGATACGCAGTATTTT
clone_size: NA; j_call: TRBJ2-7; d_call: NA; v_call: TRBV20-1; cdr3_aa: CSAQGVQAESPGEQYF; cdr3_nt: TGCAGTGCCCAGGGCGTGCAAGCAGAGTCCCCTGGCGAGCAGTACTTC
clone_size: NA; j_call: TRBJ1-5; d_call: NA; v_call: TRBV12-3/TRBV12-4; cdr3_aa: CDSTSGGRHQPQHF; cdr3_nt: TGTGACAGCACTTCCGGGGGCCGACATCAGCCCCAGCATTTT
clone_size: few; j_call: TRBJ1-5; d_call: NA; v_call: TRBV20-1; cdr3_aa: CSASPKRLASNQPQHF; cdr3_nt: TGCAGTGCTTCCCCGAAGCGGCTTGCTAGCAATCAGCCCCAGCATTTT
clone_size: NA; j_call: TRBJ2-1; d_call: NA; v_call: TRBV5-5; cdr3_aa: CASNLGMAGTGYNEQFF; cdr3_nt: TGTGCCAGCAACTTGGGGATGGCAGGGACGGGCTACAATGAGCAGTTCTTC
clone_size: NA; j_call: TRBJ2-3; d_call: TRBD2; v_call: TRBV11-3; cdr3_aa: CASSQGTSGSADTQYF; cdr3_nt: TGTGCTAGTAGCCAAGGGACTAGCGGGTCTGCAGATACGCAGTATTTT
clone_size: few; j_call: TRBJ2-3; d_call: NA; v_call: TRBV5-1; cdr3_aa: CASRVAVVAGTQYF; cdr3_nt: TGCGCCAGCAGGGTAGCGGTAGTCGCAGGTACGCAGTATTTT
clone_size: NA; j_call: TRBJ2-7; d_call: NA; v_call: TRBV10-2; cdr3_aa: CASSDVQGFDEQYF; cdr3_nt: TGCGCCAGCAGTGACGTGCAGGGGTTCGATGAGCAGTACTTC
clone_size: NA; j_call: TRBJ2-2; d_call: TRBD2; v_call: TRBV11-2; cdr3_aa: CAGSRSSGSYTGELFF; cdr3_nt: TGTGCCGGCAGCAGGAGCAGCGGGAGCTACACCGGGGAGCTGTTTTTT
clone_size: NA; j_call: TRBJ2-7; d_call: NA; v_call: TRBV10-3; cdr3_aa: CAIGPKGVHEQYF; cdr3_nt: TGTGCCATCGGGCCCAAAGGGGTCCACGAGCAGTACTTC
clone_size: NA; j_call: TRBJ2-2; d_call: NA; v_call: TRBV2; cdr3_aa: CTSSLSPAANTGELFF; cdr3_nt: TGTACCAGCAGTTTATCCCCGGCGGCGAACACCGGGGAGCTGTTTTTT
clone_size: many; j_call: TRBJ2-7; d_call: NA; v_call: TRBV7-9; cdr3_aa: CASRGDGVYEQYF; cdr3_nt: TGTGCCAGCAGAGGGGACGGCGTATACGAGCAGTACTTC
clone_size: many; j_call: TRBJ2-1; d_call: TRBD2; v_call: TRBV6-5; cdr3_aa: CASSYRSLAGSEQFF; cdr3_nt: TGTGCCAGCAGTTACCGTAGCCTAGCGGGAAGTGAGCAGTTCTTC
clone_size: NA; j_call: TRBJ2-1; d_call: NA; v_call: TRBV5-1; cdr3_aa: CASNLTLDEQFF; cdr3_nt: TGCGCCAGCAACTTGACATTGGACGAGCAGTTCTTC
clone_size: NA; j_call: TRBJ2-3; d_call: TRBD2; v_call: TRBV28; cdr3_aa: CASSYRDSDGLAGTWGTTDTQYF; cdr3_nt: TGTGCCAGCAGTTACCGGGACAGTGACGGACTAGCGGGGACATGGGGAACGACAGATACGCAGTATTTT
clone_size: NA; j_call: TRBJ1-2; d_call: NA; v_call: TRBV29-1; cdr3_aa: CSVGDSLNYGCTF; cdr3_nt: NA
clone_size: few; j_call: TRBJ1-2; d_call: TRBD1; v_call: TRBV28; cdr3_aa: CASRGQGFSYGYTF; cdr3_nt: TGTGCCAGCAGGGGACAGGGTTTTTCCTATGGCTACACCTTC
clone_size: NA; j_call: TRBJ2-1; d_call: NA; v_call: TRBV5-4; cdr3_aa: CASKVGADYDGQFF; cdr3_nt: TGTGCCAGCAAAGTTGGTGCAGACTACGATGGGCAGTTCTTC
clone_size: NA; j_call: TRBJ2-3; d_call: NA; v_call: TRBV12-3/TRBV12-4; cdr3_aa: CASSRTGMGTYTQYF; cdr3_nt: TGTGCTAGCAGCCGAACAGGGATGGGCACATATACGCAGTATTTT
clone_size: NA; j_call: TRBJ2-3; d_call: NA; v_call: TRBV7-9; cdr3_aa: CASSLVLRGRSTDTQYF; cdr3_nt: TGTGCCAGCAGCTTAGTTTTACGGGGAAGGAGCACAGATACGCAGTATTTT
clone_size: NA; j_call: TRBJ2-7; d_call: TRBD1; v_call: TRBV6-6; cdr3_aa: CACRTGSPYEEYF; cdr3_nt: TGTGCCTGTCGGACAGGGAGCCCCTACGAGGAGTACTTC
clone_size: NA; j_call: TRBJ2-5; d_call: NA; v_call: TRBV10-3; cdr3_aa: CPISRIPGPQAQTQYF; cdr3_nt: TGTCCCATCAGTAGAATTCCGGGACCCCAGGCGCAGACCCAGTACTTC
clone_size: many; j_call: TRBJ2-1; d_call: NA; v_call: TRBV29-1; cdr3_aa: CSVEDATESSYNEQFF; cdr3_nt: TGCAGCGTTGAAGACGCGACAGAGAGCTCCTACAATGAGCAGTTCTTC
clone_size: NA; j_call: TRBJ2-7; d_call: NA; v_call: TRBV20-1; cdr3_aa: CSGLENYEQYF; cdr3_nt: TGCAGTGGACTAGAGAACTACGAGCAGTACTTC
clone_size: NA; j_call: TRBJ2-1; d_call: TRBD2; v_call: TRBV11-2; cdr3_aa: CSSSVPIGLAGDEQFF; cdr3_nt: TGTTCCAGCAGCGTACCCATCGGACTAGCGGGGGATGAGCAGTTCTTC
clone_size: few; j_call: TRBJ1-5; d_call: TRBD1; v_call: TRBV2; cdr3_aa: CASRPEQGRSQPQHF; cdr3_nt: TGTGCCAGTAGGCCCGAACAGGGGAGGAGTCAGCCCCAGCATTTT
clone_size: NA; j_call: TRBJ2-7; d_call: NA; v_call: TRBV5-1; cdr3_aa: CASSNRDGHYEQYF; cdr3_nt: TGCGCCAGCAGCAACCGGGACGGGCACTACGAGCAGTACTTC